There are many counts of the clone carrying this T cell receptor (beta chain). Its specificity is unknown. This record belongs to a study of breast tumors, draining lymph nodes, adjacent tissues. Study-level findings and limits: Tumor TCR diversity was below lymph nodes but above nontumor tissue. The data were judged consistent with most tumor T cells coming from lymph node and expanding in tumor. Tumor and nontumor repertoires were significantly more similar in luminal-like than in basal-like breast cancer.

The CDR3 length is 12 residues. V lost 8 bases to trimming and J lost 0 bases, with 5 bases between them. CDR1 and CDR2 (germline): LNHDA, SQIVND (reference sequence). TCRdb reprocessed the multiplex PCR reads via MiXCR and lists one record per CDR3 protein. The sample yields 25,000 or so distinct CDR3 sequences, roughly 20% seen once. The sample taken for sequencing was breast tumor tissue. V is TRBV19 and J is TRBJ1-3; no firm D call. This clonotype was sampled from a female donor with breast cancer. Some clones in this sample may be carry-over from other donors' samples. The DNA of the CDR3 is TGTGCCAGTGCATTCTCTGGAAACACCATATATTTT. This encodes CASAFSGNTIYF.